The 3 T cell receptor beta chains reported below all come from one sample, sequenced in a study of blood T cell repertoires in COVID-19. Sequencing used immunoSEQ multiplex PCR; TCRdb keeps in-frame clones, though not all of them. Of tens of thousands of clones in the sample, roughly four fifths were seen once. The source material was peripheral blood. Receptors were obtained from a man between 60 and 70 years old with acute or convalescent COVID-19.

This clone turned up a few times. The V and J genes are TRBV7-6 and TRBJ2-3, with 9 bases fitting TRBD1. Germline-derived CDR1 and CDR2 are SGHVS and FNYEAQ. V was clipped by 3 bases and J by 0 bases; unmatched bases: 7. This CDR3 comprises 17 residues. The CDR3 is CASSLVTGTGSTDTQYF. The CDR3 region has the DNA TGTGCCAGCAGCTTGGTTACCGGGACAGGGAGCACAGATACGCAGTATTTT.

For this clone: The sample has other DNA sequences that encode this CDR3 too. V gene TRBV6-5 combines with J gene TRBJ1-1, with D possibly TRBD1 on 5 matching bases. Looked up from germline, CDR1 is MNHEY and CDR2 is SVGAGI. The CDR3 totals 15 residues. V dropped 0 bases and J dropped 0 bases, with 8 bases sitting between them. CDR3 in DNA: TGTGCCAGCAGTTACTCTGGGGCGATGAACACTGAAGCTTTCTTT. The encoded protein is CASSYSGAMNTEAFF.

The chain uses TRBV18 and TRBJ1-6; D not resolved. Trimming pared 2 bases from V and 7 bases from J, leaving 12 bases between. CDR3 size: 15 residues. Per the germline V gene, CDR1 is KGHSH and CDR2 is LQKENI. CDR3 bases: TGTGCCAGCTCACCAGGGCAGCCCATCAATTCACCCCTCCACTTT. It encodes CASSPGQPINSPLHF.